This T cell receptor (beta chain) was identified during a study of T cells after posttransplantation cyclophosphamide. Study-level results: Donor-recipient repertoire similarity was low at 1-2 months, rising over year one.

The CDR3 spans 14 residues. Trimming cost V 1 base and J 2 bases, with 9 bases left between them. Germline assignment: CDR1 SNHLY and CDR2 FYNNEI. The repertoire was sequenced with immunoSEQ multiplex PCR; TCRdb's copy has only in-frame clones and lacks some. Among more than 1,200 clones listed, roughly 80% were seen once. Cyclophosphamide on days +3 and +4 followed busulfan-fludarabine conditioning and a marrow graft. Only a few counts were recorded for this clone. Its specificity is not known. The starting material was CD4+ T cells sorted from PBMCs, obtained after allogeneic stem cell transplant with posttransplant cyclophosphamide. The source of this sequence is a male patient between 45 and 59 years old who received an allogeneic stem cell transplant from an unrelated donor, was CMV-positive, and had acute GVHD only. Some T cells may be transferred from the graft donor. The gene calls are TRBV2 and TRBJ2-7; TRBD1 might be the D (5 bases). CDR3 sequence: CASSEDRKAYEQYF. CDR3 nucleotide sequence: TGTGCCAGCAGTGAAGACAGGAAAGCCTACGAGCAGTACTTC. Combining the CDR3 with reference TRBV2 and TRBJ2-7 gives the whole variable domain EPEVTQTPSHQVTQMGQEVILRCVPISNHLYFYWYRQILGQKVEFLVSFYNNEISEKSEIFDDQFSVERPDGSNFTLKIRSTKLEDSAMYFCASSEDRKAYEQYFGPGTRLTVT.